The next 24 T cell receptor beta chains were all read from a single sample in a study of blood T cells in healthy people across ages. Primed by a sample-barcoded 5' primer and a J-beta primer mix, a second PCR proceeded for 7 to 11 cycles. TCRdb re-called the 5' RACE reads with MiXCR, one entry per CDR3 protein. The table includes 1 million or so distinct CDR3 sequences, around 43% detected once. Sequenced material: blood. These receptors all stem from a woman aged 55-70 years in good health.

The rearrangement joins TRBV5-1 to TRBJ2-1; D may be TRBD1 (5 bases). This CDR3 comprises 14 residues. The germline V and J ends were trimmed by 0 bases and 8 bases, with 12 bases remaining between them. Germline V gene sequence: CDR1 SGHRS, CDR2 YFSETQ. CDR3 in DNA: TGCGCCAGCAGCTTGGGTCAGGGTCGGGATGAGCAGTTCTTC. Translated, it gives CASSLGQGRDEQFF. The variable domain in full, with the rest retrieved from reference TRBV5-1 and TRBJ2-1, is KAGVTQTPRYLIKTRGQQVTLSCSPISGHRSVSWYQQTPGQGLQFLFEYFSETQRNKGNFPGRFSGRQFSNSRSEMNVSTLELGDSALYLCASSLGQGRDEQFFGPGTRLTVL.

CDR3 region: CASSYLGTSNTGELFF. CDR3 in DNA: TGTGCCAGCAGCTACCTCGGGACATCGAACACCGGGGAGCTGTTTTTT. The V call is TRBV7-2, the J call TRBJ2-2, with D perhaps matching TRBD1 (6 bases). In germline, CDR1 is SGHTA, CDR2 FQGNSA. V gave up 4 bases and J gave up 0 bases, with 12 bases separating them. This CDR3 has 16 residues.

The V gene is TRBV18, the J gene TRBJ2-4; D gene ambiguous. The CDR3 is 17 amino acids. V lost 0 bases, J lost 1 base, and 13 bases lay in between. The germline gives CDR1 KGHSH, CDR2 LQKENI. The chain's CDR3 is CASSPPDRGLAKNIQYF. CDR3 in DNA: TGTGCCAGCTCACCACCAGATCGCGGTCTGGCCAAAAACATTCAGTACTTC.

The gene calls are TRBV12-3 or TRBV12-4 and TRBJ2-5, with TRBD1 as a possible D gene (5 bases). Trimming shortened V by 9 bases and J by 1 base, and 15 bases separated the two germline ends. The CDR3 totals 14 residues. The chain's CDR3 is CASMKGQVQETQYF. CDR3 sequence (DNA): TGTGCCAGTATGAAGGGGCAGGTCCAAGAGACCCAGTACTTC.

The CDR3 sequence: CASSLPTNTGELFF. CDR3 coding DNA: TGCGCCAGCAGCCTCCCGACCAATACCGGGGAGCTGTTTTTT. The J gene is TRBJ2-2, the V gene TRBV5-1; D is unclear. V was clipped by 4 bases and J by 5 bases, with 12 bases between them. CDR3 length: 14 residues. The V gene's germline CDR1 is SGHRS and CDR2 YFSETQ.

This clonotype was seen more than once but under ten times. J is TRBJ1-2 and V is TRBV6-6; D remains unclear. V gave up 6 bases and J gave up 2 bases, with 16 bases separating them. The CDR3 consists of 15 residues. Germline-derived CDR1 and CDR2 are MNHNY and SVGAGI (reference sequence). CDR3 loop: CASSPRRRENYGYTF. DNA of the CDR3: TGTGCCAGCAGCCCAAGACGACGGGAAAACTATGGCTACACCTTC.

This sequence joins TRBV3-1 and TRBJ2-3; D unclear. There are 14 residues in the CDR3. Per the germline V gene, CDR1 is LGHDT and CDR2 is YNNKEL (reference sequence). Trimming took off 8 bases at V and 3 bases at J, with 15 bases between the two ends. The DNA for the CDR3 is TGTGCCAGCGGCCCCGGACCACCAACAGATACGCAGTATTTT. Amino acids: CASGPGPPTDTQYF.

This clonotype was observed a few times. The CDR3 region is CASSKGADCNYGYTF. CDR3 bases: TGTGCCAGCAGCAAAGGGGCGGACTGTAACTATGGCTACACCTTC. The chain recombines TRBV21-1 with TRBJ1-2; the D call of TRBD1 is as the table states it, not checked on the DNA. TRBV21-1 is listed as a pseudogene. The CDR3 loop spans 15 amino acids.

This clonotype was detected a few times. This chain links TRBV4-2 with TRBJ2-7, with TRBD2 matching over 12 bases. Germline V gene data show CDR1 as LGHNA and CDR2 as YNFKEQ. The CDR3 is 15 amino acids. Trimming removed 6 bases from V and 7 bases from J; junction bases left unmatched: 10. The CDR3 nucleotides read TGTGCCAGCAGACCAGGACTAGCGGGACCCGGGGAGCAGTACTTC. Its translation is CASRPGLAGPGEQYF.

This clonotype has a handful of counts. The rearrangement uses TRBV7-2 and TRBJ2-7, with 10 bases identical to TRBD2. Germline values: CDR1 SGHTA, CDR2 FQGNSA. V lost 2 bases to trimming and J lost 4 bases; unmatched junction nucleotides: 14. This CDR3 spans 18 amino acids. The CDR3 sequence: CASSLTLAGEGGRYEQYF. CDR3 bases: TGTGCCAGCAGCTTAACCCTAGCGGGGGAAGGGGGTCGGTACGAGCAGTACTTC.

This chain uses TRBV28 with TRBJ2-5; D is unresolved. The CDR3 spans 15 residues. Germline V CDR1 and CDR2: MDHEN, SYDVKM. V lost 6 bases and J 11 bases, leaving 25 bases between the germline ends. The CDR3 is CASSSSATPYNEQYF. In DNA form, the CDR3 reads TGTGCCAGCAGCTCCAGCGCCACCCCTTACAATGAGCAGTACTTC.

The CDR3 protein is CASSPGTGESYGYTF. In DNA form, the CDR3 reads TGTGCCAGCAGCCCCGGGACAGGGGAATCCTATGGCTACACCTTC. The chain joins TRBV7-2 to TRBJ1-2; 10 bases are shared with TRBD1. The CDR3 is 15 amino acids. With V trimmed by 5 bases and J by 4 bases, 7 bases remained unmatched. CDR1 is SGHTA and CDR2 is FQGNSA in the germline V gene.

This sequence joins TRBV20-1 and TRBJ2-1; 11 bases are a match to TRBD2. Germline values: CDR1 DFQATT, CDR2 SNEGSKA (reference sequence). The CDR3 is 16 residues long. V lost 7 bases to trimming and J lost 5 bases; unmatched junction nucleotides: 13. This CDR3 is CSVRGTSGSRDNEQFF. Here the CDR3 DNA reads TGCAGTGTCAGAGGAACTAGCGGGAGTAGGGACAATGAGCAGTTCTTC.

CDR3 in amino acids: CSARFDSSYEQYF. In DNA, the CDR3 is TGCAGTGCTAGATTCGACAGCTCCTACGAGCAGTACTTC. The genes are TRBV20-1 and TRBJ2-7, with D tentatively TRBD1 (5 bases). The CDR3 contains 13 residues. With 2 bases removed from V and 0 bases from J, the gap between germline ends came to 8 bases. Germline V CDR1 and CDR2: DFQATT, SNEGSKA (reference sequence).

The genes are TRBV20-1 and TRBJ2-1, with TRBD1 matching over 7 bases. Germline CDR1 DFQATT, CDR2 SNEGSKA (reference sequence). The CDR3 covers 16 residues. With V trimmed by 5 bases and J by 7 bases, 17 bases remained unmatched. CDR3 region: CSASTGQLGTFNEQFF. The DNA for the CDR3 is TGCAGTGCTTCTACGGGACAGCTCGGAACCTTTAATGAGCAGTTCTTC.

The rearrangement links TRBV5-1 to TRBJ2-1, with D possibly being TRBD1 or TRBD2 (7 bases each). V shed 7 bases and J shed 8 bases, with 19 bases lying between them. The CDR3 consists of 14 residues. Germline values: CDR1 SGHRS, CDR2 YFSETQ. The CDR3 here is CASWEGAAPYEQFF. The CDR3 nucleotides read TGCGCCAGCTGGGAGGGGGCCGCCCCATATGAGCAGTTCTTC. Full variable domain (outside the CDR3, taken from reference TRBV5-1 and TRBJ2-1): KAGVTQTPRYLIKTRGQQVTLSCSPISGHRSVSWYQQTPGQGLQFLFEYFSETQRNKGNFPGRFSGRQFSNSRSEMNVSTLELGDSALYLCASWEGAAPYEQFFGPGTRLTVL.

CDR3 coding DNA: TGTGCCAGCAGGTGGCTGACGGGTGGCTACACCTTC. It yields the protein CASRWLTGGYTF. The chain uses TRBV27 and TRBJ1-2, with no clear D. The V end was cut by 6 bases, the J end by 7 bases, with 12 bases between. Germline V lookup: CDR1 MNHEY, CDR2 SMNVEV (reference sequence). The CDR3 contains 12 residues.

The chain recombines TRBV6-2 or TRBV6-3 with TRBJ1-3; the D is unclear. Trimming left V 0 bases short and J 3 bases short, with 3 bases between. Germline values: CDR1 MNHEY, CDR2 SVGEGT. The CDR3 length is 13 residues. CDR3 nucleotide sequence: TGTGCCAGCAGTTACTCGAATGGAAACACCATATATTTT. It translates to CASSYSNGNTIYF.

The CDR3 nucleotides are TGTGCCAGCAGCGCGGCTCTTTCCCTCTCCGAGCAGTACTTC. This encodes CASSAALSLSEQYF. The chain recombines TRBV9 with TRBJ2-7, with D unclear. V lost 3 bases and J 6 bases, leaving 16 bases between the germline ends. CDR3 size: 14 residues. Germline CDR1 SGDLS, CDR2 YYNGEE. The whole variable domain, remainder taken from reference TRBV9 and TRBJ2-7, is DSGVTQTPKHLITATGQRVTLRCSPRSGDLSVYWYQQSLDQGLQFLIQYYNGEERAKGNILERFSAQQFPDLHSELNLSSLELGDSALYFCASSAALSLSEQYFGPGTRLTVT.

This clonotype was seen more than once but under ten times. V gene TRBV2 combines with J gene TRBJ2-7, with 9 bases lining up with TRBD2. The CDR3 has 15 amino acids. Unmatched junction bases numbered 11, after V lost 6 bases and J lost 5 bases. Germline V gene lookup returns CDR1 SNHLY and CDR2 FYNNEI. The CDR3 sequence: CASSPTSGHYDEQYF. CDR3 nucleotides: TGTGCCAGCAGCCCCACTAGCGGGCACTACGACGAGCAGTACTTC. Filled out from reference TRBV2 and TRBJ2-7, the complete variable domain reads EPEVTQTPSHQVTQMGQEVILRCVPISNHLYFYWYRQILGQKVEFLVSFYNNEISEKSEIFDDQFSVERPDGSNFTLKIRSTKLEDSAMYFCASSPTSGHYDEQYFGPGTRLTVT.

The genes are TRBV3-1 and TRBJ2-1; D call uncertain. Trimming took 4 bases from V and 4 from J, leaving 17 bases between them. Germline lookup yields CDR1 LGHDT and CDR2 YNNKEL (reference sequence). This CDR3 contains 16 residues. The CDR3 DNA is TGTGCCAGCAGCCCCTCGGACGGAAGTAGGTACAATGAGCAGTTCTTC. It codes for CASSPSDGSRYNEQFF.

V gene TRBV27 combines with J gene TRBJ2-1; TRBD1 matches at 8 bases. With V trimmed by 1 base and J by 6 bases, 8 bases remained unmatched. The germline V gene encodes CDR1 MNHEY and CDR2 SMNVEV (reference sequence). The length of the CDR3 is 16 residues. This CDR3 is CASSLLPGGYGNEQFF. The DNA for the CDR3 is TGTGCCAGCAGTTTATTACCAGGGGGCTATGGCAATGAGCAGTTCTTC.

V is TRBV7-9 and J is TRBJ2-1; 8 bases are a match to TRBD1. After removal of 3 bases from V and 13 bases from J, the junction contained 11 bases not matched to a gene. Germline-derived CDR1 and CDR2 are SEHNR and FQNEAQ (reference sequence). The CDR3 is made up of 14 amino acids. CDR3 amino acids: CASSLRTGQETQFF. Here the CDR3 DNA reads TGTGCCAGCAGCTTGAGGACAGGGCAAGAGACCCAGTTCTTC.

This clonotype was observed a handful of times. The J gene is TRBJ2-5, the V gene TRBV4-1; D perhaps matches TRBD2 (5 bases). This CDR3 is built from 15 residues. V was shortened by 8 bases and J by 2 bases, with 18 bases between the two germline ends. The V gene's germline CDR1 is MGHRA and CDR2 YSYEKL. CDR3 loop: CASQGSGLNQETQYF. The CDR3 DNA reads TGCGCCAGCCAAGGGAGTGGACTCAATCAAGAGACCCAGTACTTC.